This T cell receptor (beta chain) was captured in a study of T cell repertoires in cytomegalovirus infection. Germline CDR1 and CDR2: SGHTA and FQGNSA. V gave up 5 bases and J gave up 0 bases, with 10 bases separating them. The CDR3 is 14 amino acids. Ten or more counts support this clonotype. Its target is unknown. TCRdb processed the reads anew with MiXCR; each CDR3 protein has one entry. The sample yields some 310,000 distinct CDR3 sequences, 20% to 25% seen once. The source is a human donor in good health (CMV status not recorded). Some clones in this sample may be carry-over from other donors' samples. J is TRBJ1-2 and V is TRBV7-2; D is uncertain. Sequenced material: cultured PBMCs, taken from culture after CMV antigen stimulation. Here the CDR3 reads CASSLGTTNYGYTF. CDR3 nucleotide sequence: TGTGCCAGCAGCCTGGGCACTACTAACTATGGCTACACCTTC.